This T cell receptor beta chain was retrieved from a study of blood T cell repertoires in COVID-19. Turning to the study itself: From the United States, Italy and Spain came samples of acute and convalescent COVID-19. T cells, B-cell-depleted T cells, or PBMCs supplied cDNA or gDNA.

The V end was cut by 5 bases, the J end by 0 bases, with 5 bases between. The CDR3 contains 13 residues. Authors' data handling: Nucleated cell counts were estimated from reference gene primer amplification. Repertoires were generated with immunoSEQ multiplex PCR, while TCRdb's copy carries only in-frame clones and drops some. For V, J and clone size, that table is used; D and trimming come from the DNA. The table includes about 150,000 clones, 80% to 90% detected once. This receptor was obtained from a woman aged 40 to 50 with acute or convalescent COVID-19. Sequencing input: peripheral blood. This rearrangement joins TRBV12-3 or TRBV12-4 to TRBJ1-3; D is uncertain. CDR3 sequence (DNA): TGTGCCAGCAGTCTACTCTCTGGAAACACCATATATTTT. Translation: CASSLLSGNTIYF.